This TCR beta chain derives from a study of blood T cells in healthy people across ages. V was trimmed by 5 bases and J by 11 bases, leaving 13 bases between them. CDR3 size: 11 residues. Germline V CDR1 and CDR2: SNHLY, FYNNEI. This clonotype was found a few times. Sample-barcoded 5' priming and a J-beta primer mix drove a second PCR of roughly 6 to 12 cycles. TCRdb reanalysed the 5' RACE reads using MiXCR and keeps one entry per CDR3 protein. Among around 2 million distinct CDR3 sequences listed, more than 35% were seen once. The chain couples TRBV2 to TRBJ2-7; D is ambiguous. This TCR was recovered from a human donor in good health. Sequences were obtained from blood. CDR3 sequence reads: CASSYDRSKYF. In nucleotides, the CDR3 is TGTGCCAGCAGTTACGACCGATCTAAGTACTTC.